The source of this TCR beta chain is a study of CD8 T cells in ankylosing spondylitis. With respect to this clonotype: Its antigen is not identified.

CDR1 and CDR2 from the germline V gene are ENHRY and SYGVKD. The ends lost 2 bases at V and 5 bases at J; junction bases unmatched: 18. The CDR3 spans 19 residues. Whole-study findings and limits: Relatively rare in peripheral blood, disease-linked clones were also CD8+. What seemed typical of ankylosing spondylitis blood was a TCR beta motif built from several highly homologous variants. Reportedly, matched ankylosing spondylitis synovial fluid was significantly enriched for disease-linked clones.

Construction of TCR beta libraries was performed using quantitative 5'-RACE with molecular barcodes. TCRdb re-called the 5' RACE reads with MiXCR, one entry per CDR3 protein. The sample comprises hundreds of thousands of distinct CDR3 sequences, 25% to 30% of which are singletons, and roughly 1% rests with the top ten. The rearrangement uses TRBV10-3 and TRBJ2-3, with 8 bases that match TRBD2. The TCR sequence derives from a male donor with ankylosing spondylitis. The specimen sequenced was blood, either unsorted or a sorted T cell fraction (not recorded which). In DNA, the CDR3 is TGTGCCATCAGTGAGCGCGTCTTTTCAGTTAGCGGGACGGGAGATACGCAGTATTTT. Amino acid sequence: CAISERVFSVSGTGDTQYF.